This T cell receptor beta chain emerged from a study of beta chain features in type 1 diabetes. Study observations and caveats: It was not settled here whether HLA type affects TCRB rearrangement.

The sample holds a few counts of this clone. Antigen unknown. CDR1 and CDR2 from the germline V gene are SGHTA and FQGNSA. This CDR3 is 17 amino acids long. V shed 5 bases and J 5 bases; nucleotides not matched to a gene: 11. A sort by CD45RO/CCR7/CD25/CD127/CD95/CD27 yielded CD4+ naive, central memory, regulatory and stem cell-like memory cells. Expressed TCRB transcripts were sequenced because the entire RNA isolate underwent reverse transcription. Measured with immunoSEQ multiplex PCR; TCRdb has only the in-frame clones, and not every one. Of roughly 230,000 clones in the sample, over 8.5% were seen once.

Sequencing was carried out using naive CD4+ T cells from blood. The chain carries TRBV7-2 and TRBJ2-1, with 11 bases that match TRBD2. The TCR comes from a woman younger than 30 in good health. CDR3 in DNA: TGTGCCAGCAGCCTTTCAATAGCGGGGGGGCCACACAATGAGCAGTTCTTC. It encodes CASSLSIAGGPHNEQFF.